This passage covers 23 T cell receptor beta chains from one sample sequenced in a study of T cell repertoires in cytomegalovirus infection. A single record per CDR3 protein comes from TCRdb applying MiXCR to the reads. The sample has 500,000 to 600,000 distinct CDR3 sequences, approximately 15% seen once. The sample taken for sequencing was CD8+ T cells from PBMCs. These receptors originate from a human donor in good health (CMV status not recorded). Some clones in this sample may be carry-over from other donors' samples.

This clonotype was detected many times. V and J are TRBV7-6 and TRBJ2-7; 13 positions match TRBD2. The V segment lost 2 bases and the J segment 5 bases; nucleotides outside the gene matches: 3. Per germline, CDR1 SGHVS and CDR2 FNYEAQ. The CDR3 sequence is 15 residues long. The CDR3 DNA reads as TGTGCCAGCAGCTTAAGGACTAGCGGGAGAGACGAGCAGTACTTC. It is translated as CASSLRTSGRDEQYF. Combining the CDR3 with reference TRBV7-6 and TRBJ2-7 gives the whole variable domain GAGVSQSPRYKVTKRGQDVALRCDPISGHVSLYWYRQALGQGPEFLTYFNYEAQQDKSGLPNDRFSAERPEGSISTLTIQRTEQRDSAMYRCASSLRTSGRDEQYFGPGTRLTVT.

The chain is built from TRBV12-3 or TRBV12-4 and TRBJ2-7, with 8 bases identical to TRBD1. This CDR3 contains 15 residues. V was clipped by 4 bases and J by 2 bases; unmatched bases: 7. CDR3 protein: CASSSDGTGPYEQYF. CDR3 nucleotide sequence: TGTGCCAGCAGTTCCGACGGGACAGGCCCCTACGAGCAGTACTTC.

This clonotype was counted many times. This chain uses TRBV12-3 or TRBV12-4 with TRBJ1-2, with 11 bases identical to TRBD1. The CDR3 is 14 residues long. Germline trimming cut 6 bases from V and 6 bases from J; bases unmatched to any gene: 6. CDR3 in DNA: TGTGCCAGCAGCTCGGGACAGGGGGATGATGGCTACACCTTC. It specifies CASSSGQGDDGYTF.

The table lists this clonotype with many counts. The chain employs TRBV28 and TRBJ2-1, with D uncertain. This CDR3 has 14 residues. CDR1 MDHEN and CDR2 SYDVKM come from the germline V gene. Trimming pared 3 bases from V and 5 bases from J, leaving 11 bases between. CDR3 sequence reads: CASSFRAPNNEQFF. The CDR3 DNA follows: TGTGCCAGCAGTTTTAGGGCCCCCAACAATGAGCAGTTCTTC.

This clonotype occurred many times. V is TRBV30 and J is TRBJ1-5; D unclear. Germline CDR1 is GTSNPN and CDR2 is SVGIG (reference sequence). This CDR3 spans 13 amino acids. Trimming left V 5 bases short and J 1 base short, with 9 bases between. Here the CDR3 reads CAWDEGSNQPQHF. CDR3 DNA sequence: TGTGCCTGGGACGAGGGAAGCAATCAGCCCCAGCATTTT.

Ten or more counts support this clonotype. The chain combines TRBV11-2 with TRBJ2-7, with a possible D match to TRBD2 (5 bases). This CDR3 spans 15 amino acids. The germline V gene has CDR1 SGHAT and CDR2 FQNNGV. The V gene lost 5 bases and the J gene lost 1 base, with 15 bases spanning the gap. The CDR3 spells CASSAEAPGSYEQYF. CDR3 nucleotides: TGTGCCAGCAGCGCCGAGGCCCCGGGATCCTACGAGCAGTACTTC.

In this sample, this clonotype turned up many times. The J gene is TRBJ1-2, the V gene TRBV12-3 or TRBV12-4; 8 bases map to TRBD1. The V segment lost 2 bases and the J segment 4 bases; nucleotides outside the gene matches: 3. The CDR3 has 14 residues. The CDR3 protein is CASSLTGTGYGYTF. The CDR3 nucleotides are TGTGCCAGCAGTTTAACCGGGACAGGCTATGGCTACACCTTC.

This clonotype was counted at least ten times. This sequence joins TRBV7-2 and TRBJ2-1, with 7 bases that match TRBD1. The trim removed 4 bases at V and 0 bases at J, leaving 9 bases unmatched. This CDR3 region has 17 residues. Germline assignment: CDR1 SGHTA and CDR2 FQGNSA. DNA of the CDR3: TGTGCCAGCAGCTCGAGGGGGCAGAAGAGCTCCTACAATGAGCAGTTCTTC. Translating gives CASSSRGQKSSYNEQFF.

J is TRBJ1-3 and V is TRBV29-1; 7 nucleotides line up with TRBD1. The CDR3 has 17 amino acids. V shed 1 base, J shed 0 bases, and the junction held 9 bases outside the gene matches. From germline, CDR1 is SQVTM and CDR2 ANQGSEA. DNA of the CDR3: TGCAGCGTTGAAGGACCAGAGGGGGCCCCCTCTGGAAACACCATATATTTT. Translation gives CSVEGPEGAPSGNTIYF.

The chain combines TRBV2 with TRBJ1-5, with 8 bases matching TRBD1. With V trimmed by 0 bases and J by 5 bases, 6 bases remained unmatched. The CDR3 extends over 16 amino acids. Germline V CDR1 and CDR2: SNHLY, FYNNEI. This CDR3 is CASSEAGTGEDQPQHF. The CDR3 DNA reads as TGTGCCAGCAGTGAAGCTGGGACAGGAGAGGATCAGCCCCAGCATTTT.

This clonotype was counted at least ten times. This chain uses TRBV6-1 with TRBJ2-7; 11 positions agree with TRBD2. The CDR3 is 17 residues long. CDR1 MNHNS and CDR2 SASEGT come from the germline V gene. After removal of 0 bases from V and 3 bases from J, the junction contained 7 bases not matched to a gene. DNA for the CDR3: TGTGCCAGCAGTGAAGCCCGGACTAGCGGGCCATACTACGAGCAGTACTTC. Amino acids: CASSEARTSGPYYEQYF.

As concerns this clonotype: The junction departs from germline at one end; a sequencing error may be responsible. This chain links TRBV7-3 with TRBJ2-5, with 11 nucleotides matching TRBD2. Looked up from germline, CDR1 is SGHTA and CDR2 is FQGTGA. The CDR3 is made up of 14 amino acids. The CDR3 DNA is TGTGCCTGCAGCCTACTAGCGGGGGAAGAGACCCAGTACTTC. Translated: CACSLLAGEETQYF.

This clonotype was picked up many times. The rearrangement joins TRBV28 to TRBJ2-7; D is possibly TRBD1 (5 bases). This CDR3 is built from 17 residues. V lost 3 bases, J lost 2 bases, and 20 bases lay in between. Germline CDR1 reads MDHEN; CDR2 reads SYDVKM. As DNA, the CDR3 is TGTGCCAGCAGTTTCGCCCCGGCAGGGCCCGGCACCTACGAGCAGTACTTC. Protein product: CASSFAPAGPGTYEQYF.

This clonotype came up many times. This chain links TRBV7-2 with TRBJ2-7; perhaps TRBD1 as D (7 bases). The CDR3 is 15 amino acids. Germline V gene sequence: CDR1 SGHTA, CDR2 FQGNSA. V lost 4 bases, J lost 0 bases, and 13 bases lay in between. DNA for the CDR3: TGTGCCAGCAGCTCCAGACAGGGACTCTCCTACGAGCAGTACTTC. Translated: CASSSRQGLSYEQYF.

This clonotype was found many times. This chain connects TRBV7-9 to TRBJ1-2; 9 bases map to TRBD1. CDR1 SEHNR and CDR2 FQNEAQ come from the germline V gene (reference sequence). Trimming at V came to 1 base and at J to 6 bases, leaving 0 bases not matched to a gene. This CDR3 contains 13 residues. The CDR3: CASSLDRGHGYTF. The CDR3 DNA is TGTGCCAGCAGCTTAGACAGGGGGCATGGCTACACCTTC. Based on the CDR3 plus reference TRBV7-9 and TRBJ1-2, the full variable domain is DTGVSQNPRHKITKRGQNVTFRCDPISEHNRLYWYRQTLGQGPEFLTYFQNEAQLEKSRLLSDRFSAERPKGSFSTLEIQRTEQGDSAMYLCASSLDRGHGYTFGSGTRLTVV.

This clonotype has a count of ten or more. The V and J genes are TRBV7-6 and TRBJ2-1; maybe TRBD2 (6 bases). This CDR3 is 14 amino acids long. V shed 5 bases and J shed 4 bases, with 12 bases lying between them. CDR1 SGHVS and CDR2 FNYEAQ come from the germline V gene. The CDR3 is CASSLTRGYNEQFF. The CDR3 DNA sequence: TGTGCCAGCAGCCTGACTAGGGGATACAATGAGCAGTTCTTC.

This clonotype was seen many times. The chain employs TRBV5-6 and TRBJ1-1; no clear D gene. V lost 4 bases and J lost 0, with 16 bases in between. CDR1 is SGHDT, CDR2 YYEEEE, per germline. The CDR3 is 16 amino acids. CDR3 sequence (DNA): TGTGCCAGCAGCCCACCTCCGACGGCTATGAACACTGAAGCTTTCTTT. This codes for CASSPPPTAMNTEAFF.

This clonotype turned up a few times. The V gene is TRBV7-9, the J gene TRBJ2-5, with 11 bases identical to TRBD2. Germline V gives CDR1 SEHNR, CDR2 FQNEAQ (reference sequence). The CDR3 has 15 residues. The trim removed 5 bases at V and 2 bases at J, leaving 4 bases unmatched. CDR3 amino acids: CASSAGTSGQETQYF. CDR3 DNA: TGTGCCAGCAGCGCCGGGACTAGCGGACAAGAGACCCAGTACTTC.

This clonotype was counted many times. The rearrangement uses TRBV6-5 and TRBJ2-7, with unresolved D. The CDR3 consists of 13 residues. With 0 bases removed from V and 3 bases from J, the gap between germline ends came to 6 bases. CDR1 is MNHEY, CDR2 SVGAGI, per germline. The CDR3 protein is CASSYSANYEQYF. The CDR3 nucleotides read TGTGCCAGCAGTTACTCAGCGAACTACGAGCAGTACTTC.

This clonotype was seen more than once but under ten times. This rearrangement joins TRBV27 to TRBJ2-1; 7 bases are a match to TRBD2. The CDR3 is made up of 12 amino acids. The ends lost 4 bases at V and 8 bases at J; junction bases unmatched: 2. Germline CDR1 reads MNHEY; CDR2 reads SMNVEV (reference sequence). The CDR3 here is CASSYAGDEQFF. In DNA form, the CDR3 reads TGTGCCAGCAGTTATGCGGGAGATGAGCAGTTCTTC.

This clonotype has a count of ten or more. The V gene is TRBV11-2, the J gene TRBJ2-1; 10 bases match TRBD2. The germline V gene encodes CDR1 SGHAT and CDR2 FQNNGV. The CDR3 covers 15 residues. V lost 5 bases to trimming and J lost 4 bases; unmatched junction nucleotides: 5. Written as DNA, the CDR3 is TGTGCCAGCAGCCCAGCGGGAGGGTTTTACAATGAGCAGTTCTTC. Protein: CASSPAGGFYNEQFF.

In this sample, this clonotype turned up a few times. The rearrangement uses TRBV15 and TRBJ2-1; D gene unclear. The CDR3 runs 15 residues. Trimming shortened V by 3 bases and J by 7 bases, and 16 bases separated the two germline ends. Per the germline V gene, CDR1 is LNHNV and CDR2 is YYDKDF (reference sequence). DNA of the CDR3: TGTGCCACCAGCAGGACCCAGAATAGTAGGAATGAGCAGTTCTTC. Its protein product is CATSRTQNSRNEQFF.

This clonotype was observed at least ten times. This rearrangement joins TRBV7-9 to TRBJ2-7; no reliable D call. The CDR3 is 12 residues long. With 6 bases removed from V and 3 bases from J, the gap between germline ends came to 9 bases. Germline V gene lookup returns CDR1 SEHNR and CDR2 FQNEAQ (reference sequence). The CDR3 region is CASSGRYYEQYF. The CDR3 DNA sequence: TGTGCCAGCAGTGGACGATACTACGAGCAGTACTTC.